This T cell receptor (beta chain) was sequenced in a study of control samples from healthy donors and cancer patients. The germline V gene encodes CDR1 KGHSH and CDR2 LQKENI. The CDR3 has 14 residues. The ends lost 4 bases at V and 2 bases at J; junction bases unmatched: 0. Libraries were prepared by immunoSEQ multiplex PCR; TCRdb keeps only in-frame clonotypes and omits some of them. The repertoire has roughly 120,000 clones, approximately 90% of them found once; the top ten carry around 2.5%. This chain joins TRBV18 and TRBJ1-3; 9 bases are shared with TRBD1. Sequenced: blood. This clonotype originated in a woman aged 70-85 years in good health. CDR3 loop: CASSHRGPGNTIYF. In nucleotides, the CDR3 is TGTGCCAGCTCACACAGGGGGCCTGGAAACACCATATATTTT.